The 15 T cell receptor beta chains in this list originate from one sample, sequenced in a study. TCRdb re-derived calls from the 5' RACE reads in MiXCR, one entry per CDR3 protein. The data show about 40,000 distinct CDR3 sequences, around 28% seen once. The sample taken for sequencing was tumor-infiltrating memory CD4+ T cells sorted from the breast tumor. Stated subset: memory CD4+ T cells, CD4+CD45RO+CD25-. All receptors come from a female donor with breast cancer.

The chain links TRBV11-2 to TRBJ1-1; D is uncertain. The CDR3 spans 15 residues. CDR1 SGHAT and CDR2 FQNNGV come from the germline V gene. Trimming stripped 4 bases from V and 3 bases from J, with 15 bases between. The CDR3 is CASSSTGRMDTEAFF. In DNA, the CDR3 is TGTGCCAGCAGCTCCACTGGACGGATGGACACTGAAGCTTTCTTT.

This clonotype was picked up a small number of times. The chain couples TRBV6-6 to TRBJ1-1; 7 bases match TRBD1. V lost 7 bases to trimming and J lost 8 bases; unmatched junction nucleotides: 7. CDR1 is MNHNY, CDR2 SVGAGI, per germline (reference sequence). This CDR3 region has 12 residues. CDR3 in DNA: TGTGCCAGCATGGGAGGGGGCGGGGAAGCTTTCTTT. Its protein is CASMGGGGEAFF.

The chain couples TRBV20-1 to TRBJ1-1; unclear D gene. The CDR3 is 13 amino acids. Germline V gene lookup returns CDR1 DFQATT and CDR2 SNEGSKA (reference sequence). V was pared by 0 bases and J by 0 bases, with 5 bases between. The DNA for the CDR3 is TGCAGTGCTAGAGATGGGGTGAACACTGAAGCTTTCTTT. It is translated as CSARDGVNTEAFF.

Worth noting for this clonotype: The junction shows a germline mismatch at one end, possibly a read error. The chain couples TRBV11-2 to TRBJ2-6; D might be TRBD1 or TRBD2, each matching 6 bases. The CDR3 has 17 amino acids. The V gene's germline CDR1 is SGHAT and CDR2 FQNNGV. CDR3 loop: CAGSLLRGGYGANVLTF. DNA for the CDR3: TGTGCCGGCAGCTTACTCCGAGGGGGGTACGGGGCCAACGTCCTGACTTTC.

The sample holds a few counts of this clonotype. The rearrangement joins TRBV6-5 to TRBJ1-3, with 8 positions matching TRBD1. Germline V gives CDR1 MNHEY, CDR2 SVGAGI. The CDR3 totals 16 residues. The V and J ends lost 2 bases and 8 bases, in that order; junction bases with no gene match: 11. For the CDR3, the DNA is TGTGCCAGCAGTTACGGACGGACAGGGATGGGAGACACCATATATTTT. It codes for CASSYGRTGMGDTIYF.

This clonotype was counted many times. This sequence joins TRBV7-2 and TRBJ1-2, with a weak D call TRBD1 (5 bases). The CDR3 spans 14 residues. V lost 5 bases and J lost 2, with 12 bases in between. Germline assignment: CDR1 SGHTA and CDR2 FQGNSA. The CDR3 reads CASSPGRQNYGYTF. The DNA for the CDR3 is TGTGCCAGCAGCCCGGGACGGCAGAACTATGGCTACACCTTC.

To note about this clonotype: A much larger clone differs from this one at a single base, so this may be a read error. V usage is TRBV30 and J usage is TRBJ1-2, with D unclear. This CDR3 is built from 13 residues. The germline V gene encodes CDR1 GTSNPN and CDR2 SVGIG (reference sequence). The V end was cut by 3 bases, the J end by 4 bases, with 12 bases between. The CDR3 protein is CAWRSDGFYGYTF. The CDR3 region has the DNA TGTGCCTGGAGGTCTGACGGCTTCTATGGCTACACCTTC.

This clonotype was detected only a few times. The V gene is TRBV29-1, the J gene TRBJ2-5; 7 bases match TRBD2. Germline V gene data show CDR1 as SQVTM and CDR2 as ANQGSEA. The CDR3 has 14 residues. V trimming: 4 bases; J trimming: 4 bases; junction bases outside the gene matches: 9. The CDR3 DNA follows: TGCAGCGTTGGGGCTCTAGCGGTTTCAGAGACCCAGTACTTC. Translating gives CSVGALAVSETQYF.

The sample holds a few counts of this clonotype. This chain links TRBV20-1 with TRBJ2-7; TRBD1 or TRBD2 may be the D gene (6 bases each). Germline CDR1 is DFQATT and CDR2 is SNEGSKA (reference sequence). This CDR3 comprises 13 residues. The V and J ends lost 3 bases and 4 bases respectively, with 13 bases between them. The chain's CDR3 is CSARGGALYEQYF. The CDR3, as DNA: TGCAGTGCTAGGGGGGGCGCTCTTTACGAGCAGTACTTC.

This rearrangement joins TRBV9 to TRBJ2-3; D unclear. Germline lookup yields CDR1 SGDLS and CDR2 YYNGEE. V lost 4 bases to trimming and J lost 2 bases, with 5 bases between them. This CDR3 is built from 12 residues. As DNA, the CDR3 is TGTGCCAGCAGCACCCACACAGATACGCAGTATTTT. Its protein product is CASSTHTDTQYF.

This rearrangement joins TRBV5-5 to TRBJ2-1, with D possibly being TRBD2 (6 bases). Germline CDR1 SGHKS, CDR2 YYEKEE (reference sequence). The CDR3 loop spans 13 amino acids. Trimming shortened V by 2 bases and J by 7 bases, and 10 bases separated the two germline ends. The CDR3 here is CASSFGGKNEQFF. CDR3 DNA sequence: TGTGCCAGCAGCTTTGGCGGGAAGAATGAGCAGTTCTTC.

The rearrangement links TRBV20-1 to TRBJ2-7; 8 nucleotides match TRBD2. Unmatched junction bases numbered 2, after V lost 5 bases and J lost 2 bases. CDR1 and CDR2 (germline): DFQATT, SNEGSKA (reference sequence). The CDR3 length is 12 residues. The CDR3 nucleotides are TGCAGTGCTCCGGGACTAGCCTACGAGCAGTACTTC. Protein product: CSAPGLAYEQYF.

The V gene is TRBV29-1, the J gene TRBJ2-7; 12 bases agree with TRBD1. Germline lookup yields CDR1 SQVTM and CDR2 ANQGSEA. This CDR3 contains 14 residues. V lost 2 bases and J lost 9; bases outside the gene matches: 8. In nucleotides, the CDR3 is TGCAGCGTTGAACCCACCGGGACAGGGGGCTCGCAGTACTTC. Translating it yields CSVEPTGTGGSQYF.

In its sample, this clonotype was seen a few times. The J gene is TRBJ2-3, the V gene TRBV9; no firm D call. V lost 1 base and J lost 2, with 5 bases in between. The CDR3 has 13 amino acids. Germline CDR1 reads SGDLS; CDR2 reads YYNGEE. The CDR3 DNA follows: TGTGCCAGCAGCGTAACAGCCACAGATACGCAGTATTTT. Amino acids: CASSVTATDTQYF.

The CDR3 bases are TGTGCCAGCAGTGACAGGGAAGACACTGAAGCTTTCTTT. This codes for CASSDREDTEAFF. The chain combines TRBV2 with TRBJ1-1, with a tentative D call TRBD1 (5 bases). Trimming removed 3 bases from V and 3 bases from J, with 8 bases in between. The CDR3 consists of 13 residues. Germline values: CDR1 SNHLY, CDR2 FYNNEI.